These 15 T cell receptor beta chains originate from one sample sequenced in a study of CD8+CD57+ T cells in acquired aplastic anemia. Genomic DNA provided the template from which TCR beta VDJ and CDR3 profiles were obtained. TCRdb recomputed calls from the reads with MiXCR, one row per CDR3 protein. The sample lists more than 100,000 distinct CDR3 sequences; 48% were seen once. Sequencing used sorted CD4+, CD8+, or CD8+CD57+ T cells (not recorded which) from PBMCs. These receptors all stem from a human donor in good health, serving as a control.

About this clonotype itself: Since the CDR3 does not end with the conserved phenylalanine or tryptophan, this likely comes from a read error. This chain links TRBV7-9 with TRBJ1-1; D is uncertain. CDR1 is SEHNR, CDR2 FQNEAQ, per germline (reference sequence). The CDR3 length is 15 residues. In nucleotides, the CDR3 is TGTGCCGGCAGCTTAGCCGGACGGATGAACACTGAAGCTTTCTCT. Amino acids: CAGSLAGRMNTEAFS.

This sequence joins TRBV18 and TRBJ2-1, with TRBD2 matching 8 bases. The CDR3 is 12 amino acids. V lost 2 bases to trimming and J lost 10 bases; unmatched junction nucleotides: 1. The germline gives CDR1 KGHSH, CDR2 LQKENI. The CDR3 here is CASSPSSGEQFF. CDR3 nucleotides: TGTGCCAGCTCACCATCTAGCGGGGAGCAGTTCTTC.

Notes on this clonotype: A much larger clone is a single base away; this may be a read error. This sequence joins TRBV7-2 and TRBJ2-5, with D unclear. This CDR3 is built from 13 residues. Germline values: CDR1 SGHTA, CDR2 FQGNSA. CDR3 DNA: TGTGCCAGCAGCGACGCGAGCCGACCCACCCATTACTTC. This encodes CASSDASRPTHYF.

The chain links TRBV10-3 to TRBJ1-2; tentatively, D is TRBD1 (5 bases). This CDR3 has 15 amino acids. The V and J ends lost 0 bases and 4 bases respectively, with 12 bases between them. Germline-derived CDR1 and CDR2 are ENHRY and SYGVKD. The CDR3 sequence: CAISESGGEGYGYTF. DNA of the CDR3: TGTGCCATCAGTGAGTCTGGGGGGGAGGGCTATGGCTACACCTTC.

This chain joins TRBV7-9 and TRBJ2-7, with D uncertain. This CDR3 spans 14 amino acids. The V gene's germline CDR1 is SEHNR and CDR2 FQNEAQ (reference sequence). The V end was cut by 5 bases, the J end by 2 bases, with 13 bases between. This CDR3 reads CASSPPGRAYEQYF. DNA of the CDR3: TGTGCCAGCAGCCCCCCCGGCCGCGCCTACGAGCAGTACTTC. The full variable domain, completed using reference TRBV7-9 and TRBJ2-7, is DTGVSQNPRHKITKRGQNVTFRCDPISEHNRLYWYRQTLGQGPEFLTYFQNEAQLEKSRLLSDRFSAERPKGSFSTLEIQRTEQGDSAMYLCASSPPGRAYEQYFGPGTRLTVT.

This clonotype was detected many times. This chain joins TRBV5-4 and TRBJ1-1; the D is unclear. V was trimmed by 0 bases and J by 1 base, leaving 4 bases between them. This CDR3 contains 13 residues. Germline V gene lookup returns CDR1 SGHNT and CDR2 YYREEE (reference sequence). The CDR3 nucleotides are TGTGCCAGCAGCTTGGACGAGAACACTGAAGCTTTCTTT. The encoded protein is CASSLDENTEAFF.

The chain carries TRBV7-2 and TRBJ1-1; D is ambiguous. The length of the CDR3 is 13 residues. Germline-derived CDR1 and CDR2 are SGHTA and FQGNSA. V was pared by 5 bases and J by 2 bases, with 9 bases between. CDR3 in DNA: TGTGCCAGCAGCCGTGAGCTAAACACTGAAGCTTTCTTT. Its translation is CASSRELNTEAFF.

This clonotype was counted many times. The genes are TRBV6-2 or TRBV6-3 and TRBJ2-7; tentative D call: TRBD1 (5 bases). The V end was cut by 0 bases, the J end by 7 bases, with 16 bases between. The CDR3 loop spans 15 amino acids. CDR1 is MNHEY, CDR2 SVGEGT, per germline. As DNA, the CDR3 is TGTGCCAGCAGTTACTCGAGTGGGGCCTTGGGAGAGCAGTACTTC. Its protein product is CASSYSSGALGEQYF.

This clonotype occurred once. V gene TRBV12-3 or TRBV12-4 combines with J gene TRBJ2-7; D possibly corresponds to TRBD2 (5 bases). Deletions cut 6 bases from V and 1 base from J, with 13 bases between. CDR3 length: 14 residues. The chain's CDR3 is CASSLQLASYEQYF. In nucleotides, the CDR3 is TGTGCCAGCAGCTTACAATTAGCGTCCTACGAGCAGTACTTC.

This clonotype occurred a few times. CDR3 sequence (DNA): TGCAGCGTTGCATCGAATATTGGTAGTAACTATGGCTACACCTTC. It encodes CSVASNIGSNYGYTF. V gene TRBV29-1 combines with J gene TRBJ1-2; D not resolved. The CDR3 is 15 amino acids. Germline V gene data show CDR1 as SQVTM and CDR2 as ANQGSEA. The V end was cut by 4 bases, the J end by 1 base, with 16 bases between.

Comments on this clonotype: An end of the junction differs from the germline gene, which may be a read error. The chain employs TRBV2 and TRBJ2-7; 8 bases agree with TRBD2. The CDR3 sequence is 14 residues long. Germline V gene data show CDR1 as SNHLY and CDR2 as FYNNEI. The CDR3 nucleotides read TGTGCCAGCAGTGGAGGCGGGGGGCGCTACGAGCATTACTTC. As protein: CASSGGGGRYEHYF.

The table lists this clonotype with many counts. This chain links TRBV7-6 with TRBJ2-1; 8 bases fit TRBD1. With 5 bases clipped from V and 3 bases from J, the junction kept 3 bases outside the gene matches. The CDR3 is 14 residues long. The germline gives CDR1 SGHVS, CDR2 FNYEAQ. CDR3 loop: CASSRGQGYNEQFF. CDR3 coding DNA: TGTGCCAGCAGCAGAGGACAGGGCTACAATGAGCAGTTCTTC.

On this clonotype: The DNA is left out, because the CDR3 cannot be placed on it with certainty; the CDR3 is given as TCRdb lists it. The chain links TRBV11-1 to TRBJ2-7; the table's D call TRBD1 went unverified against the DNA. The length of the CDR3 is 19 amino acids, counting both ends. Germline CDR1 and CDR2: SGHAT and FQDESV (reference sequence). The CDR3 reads CASSFYICSVGPGMYEQYF.

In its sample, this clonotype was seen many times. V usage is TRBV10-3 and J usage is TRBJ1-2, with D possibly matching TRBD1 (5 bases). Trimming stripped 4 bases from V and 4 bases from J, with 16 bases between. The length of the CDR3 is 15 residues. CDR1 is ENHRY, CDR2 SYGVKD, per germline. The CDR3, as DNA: TGTGCCATCAGTGGGTACAGGTTGCCGTCCTATGGCTACACCTTC. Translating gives CAISGYRLPSYGYTF.

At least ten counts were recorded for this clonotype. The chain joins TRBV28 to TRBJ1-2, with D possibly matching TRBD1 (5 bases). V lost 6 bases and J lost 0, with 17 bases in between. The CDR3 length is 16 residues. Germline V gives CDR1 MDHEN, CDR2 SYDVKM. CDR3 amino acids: CASSVSRGKSNYGYTF. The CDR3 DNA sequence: TGTGCCAGCAGCGTTAGCCGGGGGAAATCTAACTATGGCTACACCTTC.